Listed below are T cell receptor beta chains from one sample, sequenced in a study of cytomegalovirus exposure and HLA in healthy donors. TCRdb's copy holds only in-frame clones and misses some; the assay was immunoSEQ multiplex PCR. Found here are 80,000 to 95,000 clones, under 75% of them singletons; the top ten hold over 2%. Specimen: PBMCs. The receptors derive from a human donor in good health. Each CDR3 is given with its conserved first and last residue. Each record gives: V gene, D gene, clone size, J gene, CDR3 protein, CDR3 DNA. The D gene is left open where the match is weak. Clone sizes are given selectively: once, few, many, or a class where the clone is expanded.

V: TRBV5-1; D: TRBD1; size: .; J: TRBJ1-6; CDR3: CASSLDGDRNSPLHF; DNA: TGCGCCAGCAGCTTGGATGGGGACAGGAATTCACCCCTCCACTTT
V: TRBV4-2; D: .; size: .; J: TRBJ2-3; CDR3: CASSQVLTPTQYF; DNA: TGTGCCAGCAGCCAAGTACTCACTCCCACGCAGTATTTT
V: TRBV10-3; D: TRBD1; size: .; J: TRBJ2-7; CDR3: CAISEDRVWEQYF; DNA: TGTGCCATCAGTGAGGACAGGGTGTGGGAGCAGTACTTC
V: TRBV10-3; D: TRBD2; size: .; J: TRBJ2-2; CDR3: CAIHYSGETNTGELFF; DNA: TGTGCCATCCATTATAGCGGGGAGACGAACACCGGGGAGCTGTTTTTT
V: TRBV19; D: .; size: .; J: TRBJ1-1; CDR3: CASRNRQVPEAFF; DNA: TGTGCCAGTAGGAACCGACAGGTTCCTGAAGCTTTCTTT
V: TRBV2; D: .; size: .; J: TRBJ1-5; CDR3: CASSYTTGQPQHF; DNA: TGTGCCAGCAGTTATACCACGGGTCAGCCCCAGCATTTT
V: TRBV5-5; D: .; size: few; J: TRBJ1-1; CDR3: CASSLGQQGLGMNTEAFF; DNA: TGTGCCAGCAGCTTGGGCCAACAGGGATTGGGAATGAACACTGAAGCTTTCTTT
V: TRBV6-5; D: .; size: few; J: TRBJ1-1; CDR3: CASVAVADTEAFF; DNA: TGTGCCAGCGTAGCAGTGGCGGACACTGAAGCTTTCTTT
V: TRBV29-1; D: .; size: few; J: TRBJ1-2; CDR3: CSVDLPGQVDGYTF; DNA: TGCAGCGTTGATCTTCCAGGGCAGGTGGATGGCTACACCTTC
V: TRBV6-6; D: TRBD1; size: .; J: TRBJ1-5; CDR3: CASGTGGQPQHF; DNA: TGTGCCAGCGGGACAGGCGGTCAGCCCCAGCATTTT
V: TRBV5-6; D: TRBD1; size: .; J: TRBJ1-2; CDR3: CASSLQGAGGYTF; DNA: TGTGCCAGCAGCCTCCAGGGGGCGGGAGGCTACACCTTC
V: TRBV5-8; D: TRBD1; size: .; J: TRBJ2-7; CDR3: CASSYHRQGGEQYF; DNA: TGTGCCAGCAGCTACCACAGACAGGGTGGCGAGCAGTACTTC
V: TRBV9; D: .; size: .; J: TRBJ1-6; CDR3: CASSVGAGVNSPLHF; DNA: TGTGCCAGCAGCGTAGGGGCAGGGGTTAATTCACCCCTCCACTTT
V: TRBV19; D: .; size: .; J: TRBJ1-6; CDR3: CASTETDRDSPLHF; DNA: TGTGCCAGTACCGAGACAGACCGGGATTCACCCCTCCACTTT
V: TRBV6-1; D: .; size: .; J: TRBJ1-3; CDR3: CASSEYSLNSGNTIYF; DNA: TGTGCCAGCAGTGAATACAGTCTGAACTCTGGAAACACCATATATTTT
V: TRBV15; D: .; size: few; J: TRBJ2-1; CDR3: CATSRDSVSYNEQFF; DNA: TGTGCCACCAGCAGAGATTCAGTCTCCTACAATGAGCAGTTCTTC
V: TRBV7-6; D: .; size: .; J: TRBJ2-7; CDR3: CASSLASNRPTYEQYF; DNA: TGTGCCAGCAGCTTAGCGTCGAACAGGCCTACCTACGAGCAGTACTTC
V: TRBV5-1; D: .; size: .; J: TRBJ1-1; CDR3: CASSSGYNTEALF; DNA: TGCGCCAGCAGCTCGGGGTACAACACTGAAGCTCTCTTT
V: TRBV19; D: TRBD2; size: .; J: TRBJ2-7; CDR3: CASSQKRGAYSYEQYF; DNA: TGTGCCAGTAGTCAGAAGCGGGGGGCTTACTCCTACGAGCAGTACTTC
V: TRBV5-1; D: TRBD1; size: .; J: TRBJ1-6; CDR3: CASSRDSSSYNSPLHF; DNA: TGCGCCAGCAGCCGGGACAGCAGCTCCTATAATTCACCCCTCCACTTT
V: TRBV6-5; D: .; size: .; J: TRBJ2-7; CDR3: CASSYGQVSYEQYF; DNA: TGTGCCAGCAGTTACGGTCAGGTCTCCTACGAGCAGTACTTC
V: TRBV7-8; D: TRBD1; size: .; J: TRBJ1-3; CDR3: CASSLALQGVSGNTIYF; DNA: TGTGCCAGCAGCTTAGCTCTACAGGGGGTGTCTGGAAACACCATATATTTT
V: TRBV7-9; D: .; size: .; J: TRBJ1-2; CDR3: CASSLYGHGYTF; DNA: TGTGCCAGCAGCTTATACGGTCATGGCTACACCTTC
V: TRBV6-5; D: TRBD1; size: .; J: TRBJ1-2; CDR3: CATAPLTGVGYTF; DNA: TGTGCCACCGCACCCCTGACAGGGGTTGGCTACACCTTC
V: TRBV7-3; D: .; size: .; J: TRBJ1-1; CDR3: CASSWTVNTEAFF; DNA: TGTGCCAGCAGCTGGACAGTTAACACTGAAGCTTTCTTT
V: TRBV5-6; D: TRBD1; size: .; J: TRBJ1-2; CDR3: CASSLGPGQGRGSGYTF; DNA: TGTGCCAGCAGCTTGGGGCCCGGACAGGGGAGGGGAAGTGGCTACACCTTC
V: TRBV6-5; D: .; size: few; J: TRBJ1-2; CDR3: CASKDLTGLNYGYTF; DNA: TGTGCCAGCAAGGACCTGACAGGCTTAAACTATGGCTACACCTTC
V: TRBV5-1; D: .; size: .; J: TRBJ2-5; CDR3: CASSLPSGRQETQYF; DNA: TGCGCCAGCAGCTTGCCTTCAGGGCGCCAAGAGACCCAGTACTTC
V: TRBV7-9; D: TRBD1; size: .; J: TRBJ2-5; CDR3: CASSLGQGQTQYF; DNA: TGTGCCAGCAGCTTAGGACAGGGGCAGACCCAGTACTTC
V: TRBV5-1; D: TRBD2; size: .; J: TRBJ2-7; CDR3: CASSFSGDPYEQYF; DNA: TGCGCCAGCAGCTTCAGCGGGGACCCCTACGAGCAGTACTTC
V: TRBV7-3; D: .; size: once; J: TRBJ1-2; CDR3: CASSLNRVGYGYTF; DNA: TGTGCCAGCAGCTTAAACAGGGTTGGCTATGGCTACACCTTC
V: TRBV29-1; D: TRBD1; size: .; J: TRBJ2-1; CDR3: CSAGTGRGEQFF; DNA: TGCAGCGCCGGGACAGGGAGAGGTGAGCAGTTCTTC
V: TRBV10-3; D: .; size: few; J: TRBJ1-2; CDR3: CAISEMGEGYTF; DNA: TGTGCCATCAGTGAGATGGGAGAGGGCTACACCTTC
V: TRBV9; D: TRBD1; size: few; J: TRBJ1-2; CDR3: CASSVDRDRGRYYGYTF; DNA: TGTGCCAGCAGCGTAGACCGGGACAGAGGGAGGTACTATGGCTACACCTTC
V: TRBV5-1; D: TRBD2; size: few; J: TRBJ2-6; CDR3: CASSRAGVAGSSGANVLTF; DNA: TGCGCCAGCAGCCGTGCTGGGGTAGCGGGGAGCTCTGGGGCCAACGTCCTGACTTTC
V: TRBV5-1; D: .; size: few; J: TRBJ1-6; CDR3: CASRAGGGNSPLHF; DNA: TGCGCCAGCAGGGCCGGGGGGGGTAATTCACCCCTCCACTTT
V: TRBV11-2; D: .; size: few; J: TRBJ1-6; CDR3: CASSLGRQDRTPLHF; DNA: TGTGCCAGCAGCTTAGGGAGACAGGACCGGACGCCCCTCCACTTT
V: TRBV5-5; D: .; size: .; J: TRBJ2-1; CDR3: CASSLSGSYEYNEQFF; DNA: TGTGCCAGCAGCTTAAGCGGGTCTTATGAGTACAATGAGCAGTTCTTC
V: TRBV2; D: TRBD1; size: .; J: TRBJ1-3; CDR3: CASTVRDRVGNTIYF; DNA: TGTGCCAGCACGGTCAGGGACAGGGTCGGAAACACCATATATTTT
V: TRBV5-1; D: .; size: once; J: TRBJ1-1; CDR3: CASSLGQGRNTEAFF; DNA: TGCGCCAGCAGCTTAGGGCAGGGCCGGAACACTGAAGCTTTCTTT
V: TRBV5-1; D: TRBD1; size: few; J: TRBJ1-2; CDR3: CASRPQGADGYTF; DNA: TGCGCCAGCAGACCTCAGGGGGCGGATGGCTACACCTTC
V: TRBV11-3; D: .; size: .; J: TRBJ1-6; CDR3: CASSPGATYNSPLHF; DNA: TGTGCCAGCAGCCCGGGTGCTACCTATAATTCACCCCTCCACTTT
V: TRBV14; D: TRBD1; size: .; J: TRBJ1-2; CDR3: CASSQDLNGPGQGNYGYTF; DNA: TGTGCCAGCAGCCAAGATTTAAATGGGCCGGGACAGGGGAACTATGGCTACACCTTC
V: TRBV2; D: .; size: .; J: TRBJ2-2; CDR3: CASRGNRAKTGELFF; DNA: TGTGCCAGCAGAGGGAACAGGGCTAAAACCGGGGAGCTGTTTTTT
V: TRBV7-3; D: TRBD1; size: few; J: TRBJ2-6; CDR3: CASSSTGSLGANVLTF; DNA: TGTGCCAGCAGCTCGACAGGGTCGTTAGGGGCCAACGTCCTGACTTTC
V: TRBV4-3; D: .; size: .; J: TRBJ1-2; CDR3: CASSFHGRANYGYTF; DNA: TGCGCCAGCAGCTTTCACGGGAGAGCTAACTATGGCTACACCTTC
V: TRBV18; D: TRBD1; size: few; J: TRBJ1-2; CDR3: CASSPGDREYGYTF; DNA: TGTGCCAGCTCACCAGGGGACAGGGAGTATGGCTACACCTTC
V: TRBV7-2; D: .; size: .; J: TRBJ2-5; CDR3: CASSLGLSQETQYF; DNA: TGTGCCAGCAGCTTAGGGCTTTCCCAAGAGACCCAGTACTTC
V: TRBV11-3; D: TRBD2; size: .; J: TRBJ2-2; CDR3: CASSAGGAPGTGELFF; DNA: TGTGCCAGCAGCGCCGGGGGGGCGCCCGGCACCGGGGAGCTGTTTTTT
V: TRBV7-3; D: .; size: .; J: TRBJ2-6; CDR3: CASSSSIGANVLTF; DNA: TGTGCCAGCAGTTCCTCTATCGGGGCCAACGTCCTGACTTTC
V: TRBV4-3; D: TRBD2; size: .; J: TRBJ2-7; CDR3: CASSQGRRGSYEQYF; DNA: TGCGCCAGCAGCCAAGGACGGCGGGGGAGCTACGAGCAGTACTTC
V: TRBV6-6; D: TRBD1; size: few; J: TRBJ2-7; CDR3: CASGVTGPEQYF; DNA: TGTGCCAGCGGGGTGACAGGGCCCGAGCAGTACTTC
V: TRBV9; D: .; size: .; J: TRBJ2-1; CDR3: CASSVGTDPGQFF; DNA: TGTGCCAGCAGCGTAGGTACAGACCCAGGGCAGTTCTTC
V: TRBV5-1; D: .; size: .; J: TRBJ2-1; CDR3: CASSLDGGPYNEQFF; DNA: TGCGCCAGCAGCTTGGACGGGGGGCCTTACAATGAGCAGTTCTTC
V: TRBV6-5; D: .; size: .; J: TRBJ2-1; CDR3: CASSFPPLYNEQFF; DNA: TGTGCCAGCAGTTTCCCCCCGCTATACAATGAGCAGTTCTTC
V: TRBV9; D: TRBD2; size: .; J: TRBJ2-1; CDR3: CASSVRRGVDQYNEQFF; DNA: TGTGCCAGCAGCGTGCGACGGGGGGTCGACCAGTACAATGAGCAGTTCTTC
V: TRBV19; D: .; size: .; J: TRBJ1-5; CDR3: CAIPTGLYSNQPQHF; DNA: TGTGCCATCCCGACAGGTCTCTATAGCAATCAGCCCCAGCATTTT
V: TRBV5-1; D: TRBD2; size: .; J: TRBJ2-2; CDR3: CASSSLAGGNTGELFF; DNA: TGCGCCAGCAGCTCGCTAGCGGGGGGCAACACCGGGGAGCTGTTTTTT
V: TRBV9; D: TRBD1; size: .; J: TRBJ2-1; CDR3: CASSVRDSFLGGYNEQFF; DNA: TGTGCCAGCAGCGTAAGGGACAGCTTTCTCGGAGGCTACAATGAGCAGTTCTTC